The present T cell receptor beta chain was sequenced within a study of OX40 agonist ivuxolimab in advanced cancers. General study findings and limits: Relative to CD4+, CD8+ T cells held more expanded clones on average. Blood T cells, both CD4+ and CD8+, expanded clonally by week 6 at 0.1 to 3.0 mg/kg. Clonal expansion among partial responders at 0.1-3.0 mg/kg ranked near the lowest.

Data came from immunoSEQ multiplex PCR; TCRdb stores just in-frame clones and leaves some out. Of fewer than 120,000 clones listed, roughly nine tenths are singletons. Germline V CDR1 and CDR2: SGHNT, YYREEE (reference sequence). CDR3 size: 12 residues. Trimming removed 2 bases at V and 4 bases at J, with 5 bases between. A note on this clone: The antigen remains undetermined.

The sequence was collected from an adult with an advanced solid tumor such as melanoma, head and neck, liver or kidney cancer. V gene TRBV5-4 combines with J gene TRBJ2-3; D unclear. Sequences were derived from CD4+ or CD8+ T cells sorted from blood, sampled in a trial of the OX40 agonist ivuxolimab. The CDR3 DNA reads as TGTGCCAGCAGCTTTTTGGCAGATACGCAGTATTTT. Protein: CASSFLADTQYF. Using reference TRBV5-4 and TRBJ2-3 for the parts outside the CDR3, the full variable domain is ETGVTQSPTHLIKTRGQQVTLRCSSQSGHNTVSWYQQALGQGPQFIFQYYREEENGRGNFPPRFSGLQFPNYSSELNVNALELDDSALYLCASSFLADTQYFGPGTRLTVL.